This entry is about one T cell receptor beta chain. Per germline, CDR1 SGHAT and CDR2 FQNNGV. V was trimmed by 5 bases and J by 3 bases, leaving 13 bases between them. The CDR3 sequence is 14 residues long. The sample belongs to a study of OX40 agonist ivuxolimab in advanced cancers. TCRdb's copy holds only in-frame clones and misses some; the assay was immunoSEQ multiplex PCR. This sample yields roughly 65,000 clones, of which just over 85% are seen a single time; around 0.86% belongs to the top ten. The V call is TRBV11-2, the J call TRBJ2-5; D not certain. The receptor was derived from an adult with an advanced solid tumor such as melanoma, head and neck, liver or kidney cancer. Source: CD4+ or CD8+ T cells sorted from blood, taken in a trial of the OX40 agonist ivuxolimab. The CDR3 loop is CASSPIDPKETQYF. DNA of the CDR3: TGTGCCAGCAGCCCAATTGACCCTAAAGAGACCCAGTACTTC.